The clone carrying this T cell receptor beta chain showed up just once. Its cognate antigen is unknown. The junction departs from germline at one end; a sequencing error may be responsible. This entry comes from a study of cytomegalovirus exposure and HLA in healthy donors. Study overall: Earlier, 110 million or so unique TCR beta sequences were recovered from about 200 million T cells by an analysis. Early release data held some 79 million unique TCRs from HLA-typed donors. Whole-study results and caveats: A later analysis associated 16,951 TCR beta sequences with HLA alleles at a 0.05 false discovery rate. A cluster of highly shared sequence variants was likely a sequencing artifact.

PCR amplification relied on 60 Vbeta primers (plus 13 Jbeta primers). The protocol was immunoSEQ multiplex PCR, while the TCRdb copy is restricted to in-frame clones and leaves out a portion. The sample lists fewer than 250,000 clones, over 80% occurring once. Germline lookup yields CDR1 KGHSH and CDR2 LQKENI. The CDR3 is made up of 13 amino acids. The rearrangement joins TRBV18 to TRBJ2-5, with a possible D match to TRBD1 (5 bases). The DNA end lines up better with TRBJ2-7; the J call may be wrong. This clonotype was obtained from a man aged 40-49 years in good health and CMV-seropositive. Sequenced sample: PBMCs. The CDR3 DNA reads TGTGCCAGCTCGCCACAAGACAGCTACGAGCAGTACTTC. As protein: CASSPQDSYEQYF.